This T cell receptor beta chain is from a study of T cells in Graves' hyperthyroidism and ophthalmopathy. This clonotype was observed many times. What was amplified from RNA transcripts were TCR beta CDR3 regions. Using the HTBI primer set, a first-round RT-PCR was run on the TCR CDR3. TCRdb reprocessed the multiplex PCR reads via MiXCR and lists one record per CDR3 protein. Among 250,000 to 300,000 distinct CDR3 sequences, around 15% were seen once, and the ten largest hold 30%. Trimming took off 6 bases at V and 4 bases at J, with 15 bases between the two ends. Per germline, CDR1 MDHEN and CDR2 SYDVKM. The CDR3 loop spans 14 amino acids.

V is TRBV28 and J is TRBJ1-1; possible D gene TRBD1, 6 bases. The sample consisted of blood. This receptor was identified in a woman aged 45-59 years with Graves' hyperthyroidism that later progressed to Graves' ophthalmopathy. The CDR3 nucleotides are TGTGCCAGCAGGGGGGGGGGCGCGGGCACTGAAGCTTTCTTT. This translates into CASRGGGAGTEAFF.